This T cell receptor beta chain was sequenced during a study of blood T cells in healthy people across ages. Whole-study findings and limits: With age, beta diversity per million T cells declined roughly linearly, significantly by roughly 40.

It was with a sample-barcoded 5' primer and a J-beta primer mix that a second PCR of about 7 to 12 cycles was run. TCRdb redid the calling of the 5' RACE reads with MiXCR, one entry per CDR3 protein. Here the sample spans 1.5 million to 2 million distinct CDR3 sequences, roughly 27% being singletons. The authors drew 7.5 to 10 milliliters of peripheral blood from each donor. PBMCs numbering at least 6.5 million were isolated per sample. The extraction recovered at least 6 micrograms of total RNA per sample. Comment on this clonotype: Its antigen is as yet unknown.

The sample comprised blood. This TCR was sampled from a woman between 25 and 40 years old in good health.

The CDR3 is CASSTLRTSGFTDTQYF. The CDR3 region has the DNA TGCGCCAGCAGCACCTTACGGACTAGCGGATTTACAGATACGCAGTATTTT. The V gene is TRBV5-1, the J gene TRBJ2-3; 10 nucleotides match TRBD2. This CDR3 spans 17 amino acids. The ends lost 4 bases at V and 3 bases at J; junction bases unmatched: 11. Germline loops: CDR1 SGHRS, CDR2 YFSETQ.